This T cell receptor beta chain was recorded in a study of precursors of human CD4 cytotoxic T cells (dated by TCRdb to the late 2010s). For context, the study as a whole: CD4+ memory subsets from more than twelve donors in total were covered by the bulk TCR-seq analysis. Sequences for both the TCRalpha and TCRbeta chains came out of the TCR-seq analysis of more than 13 donors (table S7).

The investigation overall reported the following: Compared with the TCM and TEM subsets, the IL-7Rhigh and IL-7R- TEMRA subsets had more restricted TCR repertoires, marked by lower diversity and more expanded clonotypes. Expanded effector clonotypes accounted for a larger share of IL-7Rhigh TEMRA clonotypes than of TEM or TCM clonotypes. Only 13 of the 14 donors were included in some bulk TCR-seq comparisons, suggesting that not every subset was available for every donor. The authors noted that a human observational design cannot definitively establish the direction of differentiation between precursor and effector cells.

Compared with the rest of its sample, this clonotype is large (0.1 to 1%). Its antigen target is currently unknown. No qualities accompany the bases; no much larger clone lies one base away. To test a precursor-effector relationship among CD4 cytotoxic T cells, bulk UMI-based TCR sequencing was performed on four sorted CD4+ memory subsets (TCM, TEM, IL-7Rhigh TEMRA, IL-7R- TEMRA). Cells were obtained from peripheral blood mononuclear cells that had been isolated from human blood. For CDR1 and CDR2, the germline V gene lists KGHDR and SFDVKD. The junction shows trimming of 4 bases on V and 5 bases on J, plus 14 bases between the germline ends. The CDR3, from cysteine to phenylalanine, totals 15 residues. Only CDR3 DNA is held: 45 bases, read in frame from base 1. TCRdb records Illumina MiSeq as the sequencer. Regarding the original processing steps: To quantify repertoire diversity, the Shannon-Wiener index was calculated using VDJtools. A TCRbeta clonotype counted as expanded if its clonotype frequency was 3 or higher. The raw public data were reprocessed by TCRdb itself: fastp quality trimming at Q25, MiXCR clonotype calling, in-frame beta chains only. Identical CDR3 protein sequences are pooled into one entry, listed with their most common genes and DNA. What appears here as the V and J calls and clone size reflects TCRdb's work, not the paper's. This sample holds roughly 140 distinct CDR3 sequences; around 19% were observed only once. The top ten constitute approximately 70% of the sample.

Recombination linked TRBV24-1 to TRBJ2-1; the D gene is possibly TRBD1, with 5 bases matching. The receptor's source is a human donor in good health. Sequencing was carried out using memory CD4+ T cells from blood (PBMCs). For the CDR3, the sequence is CATSEARTPNNEQFF. The DNA sequence is TGTGCCACCAGTGAGGCCCGGACACCCAACAATGAGCAGTTCTTC.